Following are 10 T cell receptor beta chains from one sample sequenced in a study of shared clonotypes between healthy human individuals. Generated by immunoSEQ multiplex PCR, the TCRdb table keeps only in-frame clones and is missing some. The sample consists of around 2.1 million clones, nearly 97% of them appearing once. Sequenced input: naive CD4+ T cells sorted from blood. As to subset: CD45RA+ positively selected. The receptor set was obtained from a man younger than 30 in good health.

About this clone itself: The sample has other DNA sequences that encode this CDR3 too. The rearrangement links TRBV7-9 to TRBJ2-3; D ambiguous. Germline V lookup: CDR1 SEHNR, CDR2 FQNEAQ (reference sequence). Trimming stripped 1 base from V and 5 bases from J, with 4 bases between. This CDR3 is 12 amino acids long. This chain's CDR3 is CASSLVGDTQYF. CDR3 sequence (DNA): TGTGCCAGCAGCTTAGTGGGAGATACGCAGTATTTT.

About this clone: Other DNA sequences in the same sample also yield this CDR3. The rearrangement links TRBV6-5 to TRBJ2-7; possible D gene TRBD2, 5 bases. V dropped 0 bases and J dropped 3 bases, with 9 bases sitting between them. Germline CDR1 is MNHEY and CDR2 is SVGAGI. This CDR3 is built from 14 residues. The DNA of the CDR3 is TGTGCCAGCAGTTACTCGAGGGTCGGCTACGAGCAGTACTTC. It specifies CASSYSRVGYEQYF.

This chain links TRBV5-1 with TRBJ1-1; 7 bases align to TRBD1. V gave up 5 bases and J gave up 0 bases; unmatched junction bases: 10. The CDR3 length is 16 residues. Germline V CDR1 and CDR2: SGHRS, YFSETQ. CDR3 bases: TGCGCCAGCAGGGCGTACGGGACAGCCTTGAACACTGAAGCTTTCTTT. Amino acid sequence: CASRAYGTALNTEAFF.

V usage is TRBV19 and J usage is TRBJ2-2, with D maybe TRBD2 (6 bases). The CDR3 covers 15 residues. Germline CDR1 LNHDA, CDR2 SQIVND (reference sequence). V gave up 3 bases and J gave up 6 bases, with 14 bases separating them. The CDR3: CASSMEGIFPGELFF. In nucleotides, the CDR3 is TGTGCCAGTAGTATGGAGGGTATCTTCCCCGGGGAGCTGTTTTTT.

The rearrangement uses TRBV7-8 and TRBJ2-7; D remains ambiguous. Germline lookup yields CDR1 SGHVS and CDR2 FQNEAQ. This CDR3 has 16 residues. With 5 bases removed from V and 1 base from J, the gap between germline ends came to 18 bases. CDR3 protein: CASSPLLEPTSYEQYF. CDR3 DNA: TGTGCCAGCAGCCCGTTACTTGAGCCTACTTCCTACGAGCAGTACTTC.

With regard to this clone: Other DNA variants within this sample encode the same CDR3. V usage is TRBV5-1 and J usage is TRBJ2-2; D is unresolved. This CDR3 contains 15 residues. The germline V and J ends were trimmed by 3 bases and 1 base, with 10 bases remaining between them. Germline CDR1 and CDR2: SGHRS and YFSETQ. CDR3 protein: CASSSRTGNTGELFF. CDR3 coding DNA: TGCGCCAGCAGCTCCCGGACGGGGAACACCGGGGAGCTGTTTTTT.

This chain links TRBV7-9 with TRBJ2-7, with 7 bases matching TRBD2. The CDR3 runs 16 residues. Germline lookup yields CDR1 SEHNR and CDR2 FQNEAQ (reference sequence). V trimming: 6 bases; J trimming: 0 bases; junction bases outside the gene matches: 11. The CDR3 DNA reads TGTGCCAGCAGTTACCCTCGGGGGGTTAGCTCCTACGAGCAGTACTTC. Amino acids: CASSYPRGVSSYEQYF.

The chain combines TRBV11-2 with TRBJ1-3; no reliable D call. The germline CDR1 and CDR2 sequences are SGHAT and FQNNGV. Trimming took off 3 bases at V and 3 bases at J, with 15 bases between the two ends. The length of the CDR3 is 16 residues. The CDR3 nucleotides read TGTGCCAGCAGCTTCCTCCGCAGTTTTGATGGAAACACCATATATTTT. This encodes CASSFLRSFDGNTIYF.

The V gene is TRBV2, the J gene TRBJ1-1; 8 bases are a match to TRBD1. The CDR3 loop spans 13 amino acids. Losses at the gene ends were 8 bases for V and 5 bases for J; bases not matched to a gene: 7. In germline, CDR1 is SNHLY, CDR2 FYNNEI. The CDR3 loop is CASRTGRRTEAFF. The CDR3 coding sequence is TGTGCCAGCCGGACAGGGCGGCGAACTGAAGCTTTCTTT.

V gene TRBV30 combines with J gene TRBJ2-2; D remains unclear. V lost 2 bases, J lost 4 bases, and 11 bases lay in between. There are 14 residues in the CDR3. Germline V gene sequence: CDR1 GTSNPN, CDR2 SVGIG (reference sequence). DNA for the CDR3: TGTGCCTGGAGTATAAGCAGCCTCACCGGGGAGCTGTTTTTT. Its protein product is CAWSISSLTGELFF. The complete variable domain, with remaining parts taken from reference TRBV30 and TRBJ2-2, reads SQTIHQWPATLVQPVGSPLSLECTVEGTSNPNLYWYRQAAGRGLQLLFYSVGIGQISSEVPQNLSASRPQDRQFILSSKKLLLSDSGFYLCAWSISSLTGELFFGEGSRLTVL.